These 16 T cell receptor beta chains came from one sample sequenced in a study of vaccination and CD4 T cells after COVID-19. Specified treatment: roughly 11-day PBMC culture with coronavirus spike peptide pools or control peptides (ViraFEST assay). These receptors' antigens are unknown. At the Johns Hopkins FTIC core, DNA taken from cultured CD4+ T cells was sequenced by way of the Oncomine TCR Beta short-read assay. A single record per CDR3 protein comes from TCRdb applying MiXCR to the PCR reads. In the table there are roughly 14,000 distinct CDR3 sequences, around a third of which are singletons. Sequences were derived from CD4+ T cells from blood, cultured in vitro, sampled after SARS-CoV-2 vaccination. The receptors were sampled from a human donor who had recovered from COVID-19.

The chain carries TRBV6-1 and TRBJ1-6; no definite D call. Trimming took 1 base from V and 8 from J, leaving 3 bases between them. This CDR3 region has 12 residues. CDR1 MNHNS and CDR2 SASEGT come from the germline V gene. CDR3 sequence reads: CASSEGDSPLHF. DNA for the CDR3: TGTGCCAGCAGTGAAGGGGATTCACCCCTCCACTTT.

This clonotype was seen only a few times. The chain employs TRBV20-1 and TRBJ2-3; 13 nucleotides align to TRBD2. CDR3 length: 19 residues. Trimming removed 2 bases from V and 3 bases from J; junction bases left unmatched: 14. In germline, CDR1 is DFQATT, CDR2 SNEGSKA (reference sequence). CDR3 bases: TGCAGTGCTAGACTAGAGCGGACTAGCGGGAGAGCGGGGACAGATACGCAGTATTTT. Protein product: CSARLERTSGRAGTDTQYF.

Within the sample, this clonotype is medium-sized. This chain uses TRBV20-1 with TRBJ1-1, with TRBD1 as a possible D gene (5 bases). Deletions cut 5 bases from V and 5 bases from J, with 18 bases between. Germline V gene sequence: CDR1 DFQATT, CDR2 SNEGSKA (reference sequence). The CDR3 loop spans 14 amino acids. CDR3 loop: CSAPKTGGGTEAFF. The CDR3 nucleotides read TGCAGTGCTCCCAAGACGGGCGGGGGTACTGAAGCTTTCTTT.

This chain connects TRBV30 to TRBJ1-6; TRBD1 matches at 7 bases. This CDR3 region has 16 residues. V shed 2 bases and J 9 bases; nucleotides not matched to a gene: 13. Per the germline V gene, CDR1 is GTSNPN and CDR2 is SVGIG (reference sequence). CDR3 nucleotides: TGTGCCTGGAGTCCCCGTCAGGGGGGCTTTACTTCACCCCTCCACTTT. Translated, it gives CAWSPRQGGFTSPLHF.

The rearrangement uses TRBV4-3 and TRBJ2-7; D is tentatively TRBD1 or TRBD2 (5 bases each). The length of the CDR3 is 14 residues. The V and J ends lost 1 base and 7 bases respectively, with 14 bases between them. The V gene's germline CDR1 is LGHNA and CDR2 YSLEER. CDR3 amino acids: CASSQGRDLGEQYF. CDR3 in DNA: TGCGCCAGCAGCCAAGGTCGGGACCTGGGGGAGCAGTACTTC.

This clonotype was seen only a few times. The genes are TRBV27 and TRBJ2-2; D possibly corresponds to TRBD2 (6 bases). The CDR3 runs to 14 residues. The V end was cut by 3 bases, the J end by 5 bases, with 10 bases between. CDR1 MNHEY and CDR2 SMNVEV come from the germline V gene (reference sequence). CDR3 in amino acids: CASSFGGATGELFF. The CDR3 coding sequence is TGTGCCAGCAGTTTCGGGGGAGCAACCGGGGAGCTGTTTTTT.

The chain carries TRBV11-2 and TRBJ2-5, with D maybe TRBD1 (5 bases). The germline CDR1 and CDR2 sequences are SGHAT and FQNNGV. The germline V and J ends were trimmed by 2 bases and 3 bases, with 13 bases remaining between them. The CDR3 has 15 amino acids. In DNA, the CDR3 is TGTGCCAGCAGCTTATTTGTCGGCAGGGAAGAGACCCAGTACTTC. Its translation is CASSLFVGREETQYF. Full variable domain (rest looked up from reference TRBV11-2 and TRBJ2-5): EAGVAQSPRYKIIEKRQSVAFWCNPISGHATLYWYQQILGQGPKLLIQFQNNGVVDDSQLPKDRFSAERLKGVDSTLKIQPAKLEDSAVYLCASSLFVGREETQYFGPGTRLLVL.

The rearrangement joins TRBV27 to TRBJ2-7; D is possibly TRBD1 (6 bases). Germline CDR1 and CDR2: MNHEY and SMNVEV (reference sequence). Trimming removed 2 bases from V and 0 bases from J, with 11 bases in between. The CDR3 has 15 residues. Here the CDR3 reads CASSLDRMSSYEQYF. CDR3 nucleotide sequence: TGTGCCAGCAGTTTAGACAGGATGAGCTCCTACGAGCAGTACTTC.

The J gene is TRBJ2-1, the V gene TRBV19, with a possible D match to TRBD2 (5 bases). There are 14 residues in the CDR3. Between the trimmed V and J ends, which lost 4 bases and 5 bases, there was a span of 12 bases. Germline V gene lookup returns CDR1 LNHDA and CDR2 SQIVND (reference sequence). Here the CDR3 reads CASSRRARDNEQFF. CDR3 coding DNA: TGTGCCAGTAGTAGGCGGGCAAGGGACAATGAGCAGTTCTTC.

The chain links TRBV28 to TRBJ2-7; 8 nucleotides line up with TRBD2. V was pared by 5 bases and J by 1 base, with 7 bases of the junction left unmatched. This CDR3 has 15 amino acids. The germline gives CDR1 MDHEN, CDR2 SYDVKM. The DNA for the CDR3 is TGTGCCAGCAGTCTACGGGGGGGAGGGTCCTACGAGCAGTACTTC. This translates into CASSLRGGGSYEQYF.

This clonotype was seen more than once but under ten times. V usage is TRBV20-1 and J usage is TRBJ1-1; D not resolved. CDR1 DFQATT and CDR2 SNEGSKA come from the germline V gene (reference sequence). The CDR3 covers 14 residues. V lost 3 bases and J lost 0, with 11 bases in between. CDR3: CSASPGPMNTEAFF. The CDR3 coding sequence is TGCAGTGCTAGTCCCGGCCCAATGAACACTGAAGCTTTCTTT.

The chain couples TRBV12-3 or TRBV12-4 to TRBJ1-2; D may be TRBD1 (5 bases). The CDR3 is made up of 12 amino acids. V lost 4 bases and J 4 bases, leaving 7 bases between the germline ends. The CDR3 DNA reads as TGTGCCAGCAGTTCGGGGGGCTATGGCTACACCTTC. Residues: CASSSGGYGYTF.

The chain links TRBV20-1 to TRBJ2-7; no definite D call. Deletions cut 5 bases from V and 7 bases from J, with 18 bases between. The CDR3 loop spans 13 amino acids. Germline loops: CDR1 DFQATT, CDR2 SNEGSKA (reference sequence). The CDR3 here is CSAPRFVGKEQYF. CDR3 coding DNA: TGCAGTGCTCCGCGGTTCGTGGGGAAGGAGCAGTACTTC.

As DNA, the CDR3 is TGTGCCAGTACCTATTCGCGGGGCACTGAAGCTTTCTTT. Residues: CASTYSRGTEAFF. The rearrangement links TRBV19 to TRBJ1-1; no firm D call. Per the germline V gene, CDR1 is LNHDA and CDR2 is SQIVND (reference sequence). The CDR3 sequence is 13 residues long. Deletions cut 7 bases from V and 4 bases from J, with 13 bases between.

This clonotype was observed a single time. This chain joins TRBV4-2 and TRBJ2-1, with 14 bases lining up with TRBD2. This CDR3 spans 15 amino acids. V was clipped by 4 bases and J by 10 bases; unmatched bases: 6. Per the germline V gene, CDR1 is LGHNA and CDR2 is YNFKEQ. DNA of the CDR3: TGTGCCAGCAGCCCAGGGACTAGCGGGAGACCCGAGCAGTTCTTC. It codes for CASSPGTSGRPEQFF.

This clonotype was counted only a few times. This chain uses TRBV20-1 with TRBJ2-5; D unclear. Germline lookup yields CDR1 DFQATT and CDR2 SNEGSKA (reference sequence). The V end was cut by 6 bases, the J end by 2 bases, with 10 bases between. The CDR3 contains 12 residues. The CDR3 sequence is CSAMDKQETQYF. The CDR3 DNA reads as TGCAGTGCCATGGATAAACAAGAGACCCAGTACTTC.